This T cell receptor beta chain came from a study of identical twins. General observations from the study: Out-of-frame alpha sequences common to twins were enriched for low generation probability.

This clonotype has a handful of counts. Its matching antigen is unknown. The CDR3 loop spans 12 amino acids. Germline CDR1 SQVTM, CDR2 ANQGSEA. V was pared by 3 bases and J by 6 bases, with 4 bases of the junction left unmatched. A template switching step contributed a universal primer site, while unique molecular identifiers were present in the cDNA. MiXCR, run by TCRdb on the 5' RACE reads, gives a single entry per CDR3 protein. The sample lists a few hundred thousand distinct CDR3 sequences, 9.6% occurring once. This same sample was also part of a study on yellow fever vaccine responses in identical twins. That paper notes: On the reported evidence, twins' vaccine T cell responses seemed partly convergent and partly personalized.

This TCR came from a woman in her late teens or twenties in good health. The chain combines TRBV29-1 with TRBJ1-2; TRBD1 agrees at 7 bases. Sequenced sample: PBMCs. CDR3 residues: CSVDRDSDGYTF. Written as DNA, the CDR3 is TGCAGCGTTGACCGGGACAGCGATGGCTACACCTTC. Full variable domain (rest looked up from reference TRBV29-1 and TRBJ1-2): SAVISQKPSRDICQRGTSLTIQCQVDSQVTMMFWYRQQPGQSLTLIATANQGSEATYESGFVIDKFPISRPNLTFSTLTVSNMSPEDSSIYLCSVDRDSDGYTFGSGTRLTVV.